This TCR beta chain was retrieved from a study of blood T cell repertoires in COVID-19. V shed 6 bases, J shed 5 bases, and the junction held 8 bases outside the gene matches. Germline V gene sequence: CDR1 SQVTM, CDR2 ANQGSEA. This CDR3 contains 13 residues. Generated by immunoSEQ multiplex PCR, the TCRdb table keeps only in-frame clones and is missing some. This sample has more than 45,000 clones, with around 76% found just once. The sequence was collected from a woman aged 55-69 years with acute or convalescent COVID-19. V usage is TRBV29-1 and J usage is TRBJ2-7; 9 nucleotides line up with TRBD1. The sequenced sample was peripheral blood. For the CDR3, the DNA is TGCAGCGTCCCAGGACAGGGGTTGGACGAGCAGTACTTC. This sequence encodes CSVPGQGLDEQYF.